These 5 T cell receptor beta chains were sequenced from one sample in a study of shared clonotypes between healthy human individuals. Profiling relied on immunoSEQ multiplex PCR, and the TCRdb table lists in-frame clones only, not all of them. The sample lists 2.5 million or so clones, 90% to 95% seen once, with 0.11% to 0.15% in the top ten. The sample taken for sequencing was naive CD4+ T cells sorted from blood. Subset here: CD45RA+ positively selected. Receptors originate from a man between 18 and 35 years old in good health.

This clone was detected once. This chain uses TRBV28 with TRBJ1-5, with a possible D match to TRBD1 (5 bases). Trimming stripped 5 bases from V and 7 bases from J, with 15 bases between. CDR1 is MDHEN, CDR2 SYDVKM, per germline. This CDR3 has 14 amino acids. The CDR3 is CASSPDTNGQPQHF. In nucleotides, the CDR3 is TGTGCCAGCAGTCCGGACACAAACGGCCAGCCCCAGCATTTT.

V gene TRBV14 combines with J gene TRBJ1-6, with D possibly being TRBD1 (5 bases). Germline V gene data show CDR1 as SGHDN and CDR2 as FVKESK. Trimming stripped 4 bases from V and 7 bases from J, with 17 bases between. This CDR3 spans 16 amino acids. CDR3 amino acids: CASSLQGLRRNSPLHF. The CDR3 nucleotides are TGTGCCAGCAGCCTGCAGGGCCTTCGTCGCAATTCACCCCTCCACTTT.

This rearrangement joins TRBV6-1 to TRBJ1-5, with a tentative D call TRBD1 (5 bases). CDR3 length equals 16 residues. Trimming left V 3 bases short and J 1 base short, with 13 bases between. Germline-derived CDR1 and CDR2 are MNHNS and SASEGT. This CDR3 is CASSEGLGGSNQPQHF. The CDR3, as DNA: TGTGCCAGCAGTGAGGGGCTCGGTGGGAGCAATCAGCCCCAGCATTTT.

The CDR3 protein is CASTRGRERSGEQYF. CDR3 nucleotides: TGTGCCAGCACCCGCGGGCGGGAGCGAAGCGGCGAGCAGTACTTC. The V call is TRBV6-5, the J call TRBJ2-7; 7 positions match TRBD2. V lost 7 bases to trimming and J lost 6 bases; unmatched junction nucleotides: 15. CDR3 length: 15 amino acids. The V gene's germline CDR1 is MNHEY and CDR2 SVGAGI.

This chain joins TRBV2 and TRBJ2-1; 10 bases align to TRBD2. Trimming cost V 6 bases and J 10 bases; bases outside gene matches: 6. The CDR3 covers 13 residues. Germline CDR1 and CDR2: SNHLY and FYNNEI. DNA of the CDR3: TGTGCCAGCAGGCTTCAGACTAGCGGGGAGCAGTTCTTC. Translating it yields CASRLQTSGEQFF. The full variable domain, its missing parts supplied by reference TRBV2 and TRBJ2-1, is EPEVTQTPSHQVTQMGQEVILRCVPISNHLYFYWYRQILGQKVEFLVSFYNNEISEKSEIFDDQFSVERPDGSNFTLKIRSTKLEDSAMYFCASRLQTSGEQFFGPGTRLTVL.